Included here is one TCR beta chain sequence, with context. RNA transcripts gave rise to amplified TCR beta CDR3 regions. Primed by the HTBI set, a first-round RT-PCR was run on the TCR CDR3. Via MiXCR, TCRdb re-called the multiplex PCR reads, giving one row per CDR3 protein. The sample lists approximately 620,000 distinct CDR3 sequences, approximately 15% occurring once. This sample was included in a study of T cells in Graves' hyperthyroidism and ophthalmopathy. This CDR3 comprises 15 residues. V lost 4 bases to trimming and J lost 8 bases, with 20 bases between them. Germline lookup yields CDR1 SEHNR and CDR2 FQNEAQ (reference sequence). Researchers barred patients who had uncontrolled infection, other autoimmune disease, pregnancy or lactation.

The source of this sequence is a middle-aged woman with Graves' ophthalmopathy. V is TRBV7-9 and J is TRBJ1-1, with D perhaps TRBD1 (6 bases). The sequencing sample was made of blood. The CDR3 sequence is CASSSTLGAYSEAFF. The CDR3 nucleotides read TGTGCCAGCAGCTCAACCCTGGGGGCTTACTCAGAAGCTTTCTTT.